Presented here are 13 T cell receptor beta chains from one specimen sequenced in a study of blood T cell repertoires in COVID-19 (dated by TCRdb to about 2020). Receptor libraries were prepared by the immunoSEQ multiplex PCR assay. TCRdb retrieved this table from immuneACCESS and kept in-frame rearrangements only. Not all clones are present; in checked studies, unresolved V genes account for under half, and no reason is known for the remainder. This sample lists about 210,000 clones; more than 85% were detected once. The ten largest account for 0.55% to 0.75% of the sample. Source material: peripheral blood. These receptors originate from a man in his forties or fifties with acute or convalescent COVID-19.

The chain has TRBV14 and TRBJ1-2; 7 nucleotides align to TRBD1. This CDR3 comprises 15 residues. The junction had 8 bases not matched to a gene; V was cut back by 3 bases and J by 4 bases. Germline CDR1 is SGHDN and CDR2 is FVKESK. The CDR3 here is CASSHLAGDSYGYTF. Here the CDR3 DNA reads TGTGCCAGCAGCCACTTAGCAGGGGACAGCTATGGCTACACCTTC.

The gene calls are TRBV4-2 and TRBJ2-7; 8 bases match TRBD2. Germline values: CDR1 LGHNA, CDR2 YNFKEQ. The length of the CDR3 is 17 residues. V lost 0 bases and J lost 7; bases outside the gene matches: 14. CDR3 amino acids: CASSQDEGAGALWEQYF. The CDR3, as DNA: TGTGCCAGCAGCCAAGATGAAGGAGCGGGGGCCTTGTGGGAGCAGTACTTC.

The chain carries TRBV10-2 and TRBJ1-6, with 8 nucleotides matching TRBD1. The germline CDR1 and CDR2 sequences are WSHSY and SAAADI. CDR3 length: 15 amino acids. J was trimmed by 7 bases and V by 2 bases; bases with no gene match: 4. The CDR3 protein is CASSEATGGNSPLHF. The CDR3 region has the DNA TGCGCCAGCAGTGAGGCCACAGGGGGGAATTCACCCCTCCACTTT.

The chain carries TRBV5-1 and TRBJ2-3, with TRBD1 identical over 9 bases. Germline V gene data show CDR1 as SGHRS and CDR2 as YFSETQ. The CDR3 has 16 residues. V shed 4 bases and J 5 bases; nucleotides not matched to a gene: 11. Here the CDR3 DNA reads TGCGCCAGCAGCACCCAACAGGGGGCGTATATAGATACGCAGTATTTT. Translating gives CASSTQQGAYIDTQYF.

V usage is TRBV19 and J usage is TRBJ2-3, with D hard to call. Trimming removed 1 base at V and 5 bases at J, with 4 bases between. The germline CDR1 and CDR2 sequences are LNHDA and SQIVND (reference sequence). The CDR3 extends over 12 amino acids. The CDR3 sequence is CASSIGQDTQYF. For the CDR3, the DNA is TGTGCCAGTAGTATAGGGCAAGATACGCAGTATTTT. The variable domain in full, with the rest retrieved from reference TRBV19 and TRBJ2-3, is DGGITQSPKYLFRKEGQNVTLSCEQNLNHDAMYWYRQDPGQGLRLIYYSQIVNDFQKGDIAEGYSVSREKKESFPLTVTSAQKNPTAFYLCASSIGQDTQYFGPGTRLTVL.

This chain connects TRBV27 to TRBJ2-7; 9 bases agree with TRBD2. Trimming removed 6 bases from V and 5 bases from J; junction bases left unmatched: 14. The germline CDR1 and CDR2 sequences are MNHEY and SMNVEV (reference sequence). There are 16 residues in the CDR3. CDR3 DNA: TGTGCCAGCAGCATCCCCGATCTAGCGGGATCCCACGAGCAGTACTTC. This gives the protein CASSIPDLAGSHEQYF.

This chain joins TRBV28 and TRBJ1-1; 9 bases line up with TRBD1. The CDR3 has 13 amino acids. Germline loops: CDR1 MDHEN, CDR2 SYDVKM. V lost 6 bases, J lost 4 bases, and 3 bases stayed unmatched. In DNA form, the CDR3 reads TGTGCCAGCAGACAGACAGGGGGCACTGAAGCTTTCTTT. This gives the protein CASRQTGGTEAFF.

The V gene is TRBV4-1, the J gene TRBJ2-2; 8 positions agree with TRBD2. There are 18 residues in the CDR3. CDR1 and CDR2 (germline): MGHRA, YSYEKL. Trimming at V came to 0 bases and at J to 4 bases, leaving 10 bases not matched to a gene. The DNA of the CDR3 is TGCGCCAGCAGCCAAGACTACGCTGGCGGGGGGCGCACCGGGGAGCTGTTTTTT. This gives the protein CASSQDYAGGGRTGELFF.

V gene TRBV9 combines with J gene TRBJ2-7; no reliable D call. Per the germline V gene, CDR1 is SGDLS and CDR2 is YYNGEE. Trimming took off 0 bases at V and 7 bases at J, with 14 bases between the two ends. The CDR3 has 14 residues. This chain's CDR3 is CASSVAPTAREQYF. DNA for the CDR3: TGTGCCAGCAGCGTAGCTCCCACCGCCCGGGAGCAGTACTTC.

The gene calls are TRBV25-1 and TRBJ2-5, with TRBD2 matching over 8 bases. Germline CDR1 reads MGHDK; CDR2 reads SYGVNS. Trimming cost V 5 bases and J 5 bases; bases outside gene matches: 16. The CDR3 is 17 residues long. CDR3 loop: CASSPGGGRPEGETQYF. The CDR3 nucleotides read TGTGCCAGCAGTCCAGGTGGCGGGAGGCCCGAGGGGGAGACCCAGTACTTC.

This clone came up a few times. V is TRBV18 and J is TRBJ1-5; 9 nucleotides line up with TRBD1. V was pared by 1 base and J by 4 bases, with 2 bases of the junction left unmatched. Germline V gene sequence: CDR1 KGHSH, CDR2 LQKENI. The CDR3 spans 15 residues. CDR3 bases: TGTGCCAGCTCACCACTGGGACAGGGAAATCAGCCCCAGCATTTT. Amino acid sequence: CASSPLGQGNQPQHF.

V and J are TRBV5-4 and TRBJ2-7, with D hard to call. Looked up from germline, CDR1 is SGHNT and CDR2 is YYREEE (reference sequence). This CDR3 region has 15 residues. Trimming cost V 1 base and J 0 bases, with 11 bases left between them. The CDR3 is CASSLPGSTSYEQYF. The CDR3 nucleotides read TGTGCCAGCAGCTTGCCAGGATCCACCTCCTACGAGCAGTACTTC.

The chain recombines TRBV19 with TRBJ2-7, with 9 bases fitting TRBD2. J was trimmed by 5 bases and V by 2 bases; bases with no gene match: 4. Germline loops: CDR1 LNHDA, CDR2 SQIVND (reference sequence). The CDR3 is 14 amino acids. In DNA form, the CDR3 reads TGTGCCAGTAGTATATCCTCTAGCGGGAACGAGCAGTACTTC. It encodes CASSISSSGNEQYF. Complete variable domain (other parts from reference TRBV19 and TRBJ2-7): DGGITQSPKYLFRKEGQNVTLSCEQNLNHDAMYWYRQDPGQGLRLIYYSQIVNDFQKGDIAEGYSVSREKKESFPLTVTSAQKNPTAFYLCASSISSSGNEQYFGPGTRLTVT.